This T cell receptor beta chain was identified in a study of CD4 T cells in relation to SARS-CoV-2 and coronaviruses (dated by TCRdb to about 2021). At the level of the whole study: In the ViraFEST assay, PBMCs were grown with antigen for nine to eleven days, and TCR beta CDR3s were then sequenced to identify antigen-specific clonal expansions. An HIV-1 Nef peptide pool or a culture without peptide was used as the negative reference condition. Patient-derived lymphoblastoid cell lines were used to map the HLA restriction of shared crossreactive spike epitopes. The study assessed, at the TCR clonotype level, memory CD4+ T cell crossreactivity between SARS-CoV-2 and common cold coronavirus spike proteins. The Adaptive Biotechnologies TCR-sequencing kit was used to sequence samples from a few pre-COVID donors and the naive versus memory experiments, whereas other data were Illumina-based. For other donors in the study, expansion assays were sequenced with a different, Illumina-based TCR-beta assay.

Library preparation used the immunoSEQ multiplex PCR assay. Per the original workflow: During preprocessing, nonproductive sequences were discarded, as were any CDR3s that did not begin with C, did not end with F or W, or were shorter than 7 amino acids. Antigen-specific clonotypes were called with the MANAFEST web app on the basis of expansion relative to the reference and to other culture wells. A clone counted as positive if significantly expanded in 2 of 3 replicate wells versus the reference culture at FDR below 0.05. For a clone to be considered positive, significant expansion relative to all other tandem wells and an odds ratio above 5 were also required. CDR3 homology was measured as pairwise Levenshtein distance, computed with the stringdist R package after trimming three terminal residues from each end. In its TCRdb copy, this immuneACCESS table keeps in-frame sequences only and misses some clones. Where compared with another copy, unresolved V genes explain less than half of these, and the others have no known cause. For V, J and clone size, that table is used; D and trimming come from the DNA. The sample records under 14,000 clones, about 81% of which are singletons. The ten largest clones represent around 15% of the sample.

CD4+ T cells from unexposed donors were collected before the COVID-19 pandemic (2011-2018). The EasySep CD4+ T cell isolation kit was used to isolate CD4+ T cells once the cultures had run for more than 8 days. As cell numbers permitted, CD4+ T cells from unexposed donors were tested for reactivity to SARS-CoV-2 S and N and to four common cold coronavirus spike pools. Each well held 2 million to 2.5 million PBMCs cultured in IMDM containing approximately 5.4% human AB serum and 10 IU/ml IL-2. Half of the culture medium was replaced with fresh IL-2-containing medium on days 3 and 7. In general, triplicate replicate wells were used for every peptide culture condition. Leukapheresis product for the unexposed donors was purchased commercially. Ficoll-Paque PLUS gradient centrifugation was used to isolate PBMCs from leukapheresis product or whole blood. PBMCs were either used fresh in the expansion assay or cryopreserved at -140 degrees C. The QIAamp Micro DNA Kit was used to extract genomic DNA from the CD4+ T cells.

Study-wide conclusions, independent of this receptor: Since the crossreactivity analysis centred on spike protein, crossreactivity against other viral proteins was not assessed. Compared with monoreactive clones, crossreactive clones had significantly weaker SARS-CoV-2-driven expansion, a result consistent with antigenic imprinting. Around two thirds of donors had memory CD4+ clonotypes that crossrecognized SARS-CoV-2 and at least one common cold coronavirus spike. Small numbers of patients and of tested TCRs were a limitation of the study. Because no donor provided both pre-pandemic and post-infection samples, tracing the source of pre-existing responses was limited.

Trimming accounts for 11 bases at V and 5 bases at J, while the number of junction bases matched to no gene is 18. Including the terminal cysteine and phenylalanine, the CDR3 comprises 17 residues. This entry keeps only the CDR3 DNA: 51 bases, framed from base 1. CDR1 and CDR2, looked up from the germline V gene (reference sequence), are SEHNR and FQNEAQ. To note about this clone: Its antigen is still unknown. No qualities accompany the bases; no much larger clone lies one base away.

Source material: CD4+ T cells from PBMCs, cultured in vitro. The chain is assembled from TRBV7-9 and TRBJ2-3, with 11 bases in between that match TRBD2. The TCR was taken from a human donor in good health. The CDR3 reads CALTGVELAGAGDTQYF. The nucleotide sequence is TGTGCCCTTACAGGGGTAGAACTAGCGGGAGCAGGAGATACGCAGTATTTT.